These T cell receptor beta chains were read from a single sample in a study of blood T cell repertoires in COVID-19. The data were produced by immunoSEQ multiplex PCR, yet TCRdb's version contains in-frame clones alone and is incomplete. The sample includes about 100,000 clones, 60% to 85% of them seen just once. Sequenced material: peripheral blood. Source of these receptors: a woman aged 40 to 50 with acute or convalescent COVID-19. Each CDR3 is given with its conserved first and last residue. The D gene is left open where the match is weak. Size is omitted from some rows. Given values are once, few, many or a class for expanded clones.

v_call	clone_size	j_call	d_call	cdr3_nt	cdr3_aa
TRBV4-1	.	TRBJ2-7	TRBD1	TGCGCCAGCAGCCAGTCCGTTGGACAGGGGTCCTACGAGCAGTACTTC	CASSQSVGQGSYEQYF
TRBV6-6	few	TRBJ1-4	TRBD1	TGTGCCAGCGGTGACAGGGCACTTGAAAAACTGTTTTTT	CASGDRALEKLFF
TRBV30	.	TRBJ2-7	.	TGTGCCTGGATCGCCGGGGACTACGAGCAGTACTTC	CAWIAGDYEQYF
TRBV5-1	many	TRBJ2-3	TRBD1	TGCGCCAGCAGCTGGGACAGTAGCACAGATACGCAGTATTTT	CASSWDSSTDTQYF
TRBV3-1/TRBV3-2	.	TRBJ1-1	.	TGTGCCAGCAGCCACCAAGGGGTCAGGTCGAATGAAGCTTTCTTT	CASSHQGVRSNEAFF
TRBV11-2	.	TRBJ1-3	TRBD1	TGTGCCAGCAGCTTCAAAGGAACAGGGGTAGCTGGAAACACCATATATTTT	CASSFKGTGVAGNTIYF
TRBV7-9	.	TRBJ2-3	TRBD1	TGTGCCAGCAGCTTAGGGGACAGGCTCCCAGATACGCAGTATTTT	CASSLGDRLPDTQYF
TRBV11-2	.	TRBJ1-1	TRBD1	TGTGCCAGCAGCTTACCCGACAGGGGTTGGGGCACTGAAGCTTTCTTT	CASSLPDRGWGTEAFF
TRBV11-2	.	TRBJ1-5	TRBD1	TGTGCCAGCAGCTTAGACACAGGGGGCGCCCAGCCCCAGCATTTT	CASSLDTGGAQPQHF
TRBV29-1	.	TRBJ1-2	.	TGCAGCGTGACCCAGGGATTCTATGGCTACACCTTC	CSVTQGFYGYTF
TRBV7-6	.	TRBJ2-5	.	TGTGCCAGCAGCGGCCCCCGGGACTCGGAGGGAGAATTGGAGACCCAGTACTTC	CASSGPRDSEGELETQYF
TRBV6-5	.	TRBJ2-3	.	TGTGCCAGCACTAAAACAGATACGCAGTATTTT	CASTKTDTQYF
TRBV7-2	.	TRBJ2-5	.	TGTGCCAGCAGCCTGGGCAGCAGTAAAGAGACCCAGTACTTC	CASSLGSSKETQYF
TRBV7-2	.	TRBJ2-3	TRBD1	TGTGCCAGCACCGGGACAGCGGGCACAGATACGCAGTATTTT	CASTGTAGTDTQYF
TRBV5-4	.	TRBJ2-3	TRBD1	TGTGCCAGCAGCCCGACAGGGCACACAGATACGCAGTATTTT	CASSPTGHTDTQYF
TRBV3-1/TRBV3-2	once	TRBJ1-2	.	TGTGCCAGCAGCCAAGATGCTAAGGGGATTGGCTACACCTTC	CASSQDAKGIGYTF
TRBV19	.	TRBJ1-5	.	TGTGCCAGTAGATATAGCAATCAGCCCCAGCATTTT	CASRYSNQPQHF
TRBV5-1	.	TRBJ1-2	.	TGCGCCAGCAGCTTGGAGTCAGGGGCCCGGGAGGAATATGGCTACACCTTC	CASSLESGAREEYGYTF
TRBV9	.	TRBJ2-3	.	TGTGCCAGCAGCGCTTCCCGGGTGGCTGACACAGATACGCAGTATTTT	CASSASRVADTDTQYF
TRBV3-1/TRBV3-2	.	TRBJ1-2	TRBD1	TGTGCCAGCAGCCAAGATATAGGGACAGGGGGTGGCTACACCTTC	CASSQDIGTGGGYTF
TRBV30	few	TRBJ2-2	TRBD1	TGTGCCTGGACAGGGACAGGGCCGAACACCGGGGAGCTGTTTTTT	CAWTGTGPNTGELFF
TRBV15	.	TRBJ1-2	TRBD1	TGTGCCACCAGCGGAGAATCGACAGGGGTCTATGGCTACACCTTC	CATSGESTGVYGYTF